This T cell receptor beta chain was captured in a study of cytomegalovirus exposure and HLA in healthy donors. Broader study findings: Previous analysis showed most TCR beta V segments were productive about 87% or about 30% of the time.

Remarks on this clone: Its antigen is still unknown.

The study ran its PCR with 60 Vbeta and 13 Jbeta primers. Sequencing used immunoSEQ multiplex PCR; TCRdb keeps in-frame clones, though not all of them. In all, the sample yields 130,000 or so clones. The CDR3 loop spans 13 amino acids. Per germline, CDR1 GTSNPN and CDR2 SVGIG (reference sequence). Trimming removed 0 bases from V and 13 bases from J; junction bases left unmatched: 5. The gene calls are TRBV30 and TRBJ1-6, with 8 nucleotides matching TRBD1. The material sequenced was PBMCs. This TCR derives from a man aged 18-30 years in good health and CMV-seronegative. The CDR3: CAWSVRTGIPLHF. The CDR3 DNA follows: TGTGCCTGGAGTGTAAGGACAGGGATCCCCCTCCACTTT.